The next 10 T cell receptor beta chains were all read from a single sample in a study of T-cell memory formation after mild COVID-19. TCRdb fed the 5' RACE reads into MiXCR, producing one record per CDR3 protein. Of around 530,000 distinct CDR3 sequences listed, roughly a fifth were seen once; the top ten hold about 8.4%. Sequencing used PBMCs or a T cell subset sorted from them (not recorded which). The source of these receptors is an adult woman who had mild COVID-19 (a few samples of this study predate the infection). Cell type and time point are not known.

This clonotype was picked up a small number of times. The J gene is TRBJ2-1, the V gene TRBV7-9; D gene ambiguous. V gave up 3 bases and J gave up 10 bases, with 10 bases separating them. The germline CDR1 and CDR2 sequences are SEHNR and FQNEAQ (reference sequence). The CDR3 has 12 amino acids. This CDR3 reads CASSLAASEQFF. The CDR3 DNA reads TGTGCCAGCAGCTTGGCGGCGAGCGAGCAGTTCTTC.

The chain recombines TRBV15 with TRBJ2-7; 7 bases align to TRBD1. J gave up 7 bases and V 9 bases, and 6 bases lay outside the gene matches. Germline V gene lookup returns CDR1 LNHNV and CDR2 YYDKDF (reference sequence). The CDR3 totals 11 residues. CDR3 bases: TGTGCCACTACACAGGGGAGAGAGCAGTACTTC. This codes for CATTQGREQYF.

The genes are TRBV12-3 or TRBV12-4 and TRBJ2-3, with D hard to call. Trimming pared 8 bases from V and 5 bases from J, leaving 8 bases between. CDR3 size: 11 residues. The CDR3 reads CASSRVDTQYF. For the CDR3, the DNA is TGTGCCAGCTCACGCGTAGATACGCAGTATTTT.

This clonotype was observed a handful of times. The CDR3 spells CASSPPRELNTEAFF. CDR3 bases: TGTGCCAGCAGCCCACCCCGGGAACTGAACACTGAAGCTTTCTTT. The genes are TRBV7-2 and TRBJ1-1; no definite D call. In germline, CDR1 is SGHTA, CDR2 FQGNSA. CDR3 length: 15 residues. V lost 5 bases to trimming and J lost 0 bases, with 13 bases between them.

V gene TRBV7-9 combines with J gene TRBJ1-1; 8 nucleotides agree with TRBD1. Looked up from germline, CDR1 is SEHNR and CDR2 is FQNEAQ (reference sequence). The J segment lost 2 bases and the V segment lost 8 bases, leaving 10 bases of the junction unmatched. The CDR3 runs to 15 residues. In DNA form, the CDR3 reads TGTGCCAGCGGCATCACCGGGACAGGTAACACTGAAGCTTTCTTT. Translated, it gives CASGITGTGNTEAFF.

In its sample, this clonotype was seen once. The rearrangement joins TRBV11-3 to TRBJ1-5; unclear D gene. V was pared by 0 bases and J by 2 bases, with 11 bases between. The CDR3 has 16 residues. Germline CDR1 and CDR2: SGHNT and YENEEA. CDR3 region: CASSLDLQSGNQPQHF. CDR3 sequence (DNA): TGTGCCAGCAGCTTAGATCTACAAAGCGGCAATCAGCCCCAGCATTTT.

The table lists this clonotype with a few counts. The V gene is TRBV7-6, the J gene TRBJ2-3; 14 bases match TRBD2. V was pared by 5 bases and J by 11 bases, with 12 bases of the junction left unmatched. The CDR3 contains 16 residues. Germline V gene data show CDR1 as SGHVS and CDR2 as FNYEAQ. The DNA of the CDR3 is TGTGCCAGCAGCCCCGAACCGGGACTAGCGGGAGTCCGGCAGTATTTT. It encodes CASSPEPGLAGVRQYF.

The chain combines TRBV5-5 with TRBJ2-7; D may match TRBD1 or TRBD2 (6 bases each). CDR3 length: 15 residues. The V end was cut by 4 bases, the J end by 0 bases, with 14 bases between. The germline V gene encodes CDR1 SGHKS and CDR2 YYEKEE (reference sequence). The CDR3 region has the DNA TGTGCCAGCAGCCGTCCGGGGGCCAGCTCCTACGAGCAGTACTTC. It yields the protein CASSRPGASSYEQYF.

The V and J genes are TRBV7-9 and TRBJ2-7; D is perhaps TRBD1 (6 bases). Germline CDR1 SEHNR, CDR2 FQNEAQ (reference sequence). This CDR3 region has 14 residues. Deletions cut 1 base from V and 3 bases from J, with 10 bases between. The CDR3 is CASSLGDIYYEQYF. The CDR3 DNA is TGTGCCAGCAGCTTAGGGGACATATACTACGAGCAGTACTTC.

This chain's CDR3 is CASSSTGGRVGELFF. The CDR3 DNA reads as TGTGCCAGCAGCTCCACAGGGGGCCGGGTCGGGGAGCTGTTTTTT. The rearrangement links TRBV7-3 to TRBJ2-2, with 9 positions matching TRBD1. From germline, CDR1 is SGHTA and CDR2 FQGTGA. The V gene end was trimmed by 4 bases and the J gene end by 7 bases; junction bases not matched to a gene: 7. The CDR3 runs 15 residues.